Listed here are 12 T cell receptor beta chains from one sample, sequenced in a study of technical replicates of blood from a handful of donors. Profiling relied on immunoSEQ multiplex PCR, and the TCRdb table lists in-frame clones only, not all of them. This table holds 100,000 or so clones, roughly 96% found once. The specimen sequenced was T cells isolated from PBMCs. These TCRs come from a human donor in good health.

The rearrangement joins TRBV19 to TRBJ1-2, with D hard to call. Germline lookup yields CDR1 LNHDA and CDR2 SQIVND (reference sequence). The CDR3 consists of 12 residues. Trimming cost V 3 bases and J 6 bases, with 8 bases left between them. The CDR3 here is CASSMRADGYTF. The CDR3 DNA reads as TGTGCCAGTAGTATGCGGGCGGATGGCTACACCTTC.

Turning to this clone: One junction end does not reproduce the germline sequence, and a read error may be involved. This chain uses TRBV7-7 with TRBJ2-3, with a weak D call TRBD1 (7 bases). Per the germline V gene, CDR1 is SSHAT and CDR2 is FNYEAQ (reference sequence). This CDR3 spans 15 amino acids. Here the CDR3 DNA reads TGTGCTAGCAGCTTAGGAGGGACAGGCACAGATACGCAGTATTTT. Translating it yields CASSLGGTGTDTQYF.

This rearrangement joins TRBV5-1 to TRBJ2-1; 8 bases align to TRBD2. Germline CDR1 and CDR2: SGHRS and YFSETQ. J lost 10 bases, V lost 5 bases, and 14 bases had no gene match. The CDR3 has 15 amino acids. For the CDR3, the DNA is TGCGCCAGCAGACTCCTAGCGGGCGGGACTTCGGAGCAGTTCTTC. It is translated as CASRLLAGGTSEQFF.

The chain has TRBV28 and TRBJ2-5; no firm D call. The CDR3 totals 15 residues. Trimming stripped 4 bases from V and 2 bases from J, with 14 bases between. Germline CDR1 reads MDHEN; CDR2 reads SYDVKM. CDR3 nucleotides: TGTGCCAGCAGTTCCCTAGTGACGGATCAAGAGACCCAGTACTTC. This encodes CASSSLVTDQETQYF.

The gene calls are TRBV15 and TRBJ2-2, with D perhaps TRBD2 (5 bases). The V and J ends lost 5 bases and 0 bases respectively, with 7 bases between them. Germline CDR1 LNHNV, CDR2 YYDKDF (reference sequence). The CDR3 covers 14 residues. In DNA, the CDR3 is TGTGCCACCAGCCAAGCGGCGAACACCGGGGAGCTGTTTTTT. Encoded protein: CATSQAANTGELFF.

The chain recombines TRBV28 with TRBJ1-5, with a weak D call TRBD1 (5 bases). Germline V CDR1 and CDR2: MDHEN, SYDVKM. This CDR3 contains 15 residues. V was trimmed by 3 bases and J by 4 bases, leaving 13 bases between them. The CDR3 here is CASSFYQGRNQPQHF. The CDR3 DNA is TGTGCCAGCAGTTTCTATCAGGGTAGGAATCAGCCCCAGCATTTT.

CDR3 sequence: CAGGLKVDQYF. For the CDR3, the DNA is TGTGCGGGGGGTCTGAAGGTGGACCAGTACTTC. The chain has TRBV2 and TRBJ2-5, with a weak D call TRBD2 (6 bases). The CDR3 runs 11 residues. The germline CDR1 and CDR2 sequences are SNHLY and FYNNEI.

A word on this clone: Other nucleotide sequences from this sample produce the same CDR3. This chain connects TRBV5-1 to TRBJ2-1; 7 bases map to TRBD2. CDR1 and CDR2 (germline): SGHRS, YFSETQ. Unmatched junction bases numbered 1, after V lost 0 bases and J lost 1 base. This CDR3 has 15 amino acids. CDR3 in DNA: TGCGCCAGCAGCTTGGGGGGGGGATCCTACAATGAGCAGTTCTTC. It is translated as CASSLGGGSYNEQFF.

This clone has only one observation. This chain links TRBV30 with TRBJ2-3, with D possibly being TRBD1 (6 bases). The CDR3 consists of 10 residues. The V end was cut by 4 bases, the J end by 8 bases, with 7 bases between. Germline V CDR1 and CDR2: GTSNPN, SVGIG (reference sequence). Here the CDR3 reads CAWKGVTQYF. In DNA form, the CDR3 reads TGTGCCTGGAAGGGGGTTACGCAGTATTTT.

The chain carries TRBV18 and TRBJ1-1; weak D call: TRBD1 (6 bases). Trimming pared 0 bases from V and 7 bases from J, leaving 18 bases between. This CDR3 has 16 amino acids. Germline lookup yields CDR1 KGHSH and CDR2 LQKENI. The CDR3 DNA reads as TGTGCCAGCTCACCACCGATCGGACAGTTAGCCGATGAAGCTTTCTTT. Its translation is CASSPPIGQLADEAFF.

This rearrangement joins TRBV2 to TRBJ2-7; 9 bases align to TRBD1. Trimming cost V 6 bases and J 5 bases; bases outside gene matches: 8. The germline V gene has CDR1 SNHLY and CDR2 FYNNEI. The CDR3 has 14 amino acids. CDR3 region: CASRTGGGLDEQYF. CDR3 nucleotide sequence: TGTGCCAGCAGGACAGGGGGAGGTCTAGACGAGCAGTACTTC.

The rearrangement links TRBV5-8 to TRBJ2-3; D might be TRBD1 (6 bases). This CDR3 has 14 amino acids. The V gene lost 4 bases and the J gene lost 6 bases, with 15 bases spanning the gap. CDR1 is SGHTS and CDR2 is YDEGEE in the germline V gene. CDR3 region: CASSLGLRGDTQYF. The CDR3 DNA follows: TGTGCCAGCAGCCTGGGGCTAAGGGGGGATACGCAGTATTTT.